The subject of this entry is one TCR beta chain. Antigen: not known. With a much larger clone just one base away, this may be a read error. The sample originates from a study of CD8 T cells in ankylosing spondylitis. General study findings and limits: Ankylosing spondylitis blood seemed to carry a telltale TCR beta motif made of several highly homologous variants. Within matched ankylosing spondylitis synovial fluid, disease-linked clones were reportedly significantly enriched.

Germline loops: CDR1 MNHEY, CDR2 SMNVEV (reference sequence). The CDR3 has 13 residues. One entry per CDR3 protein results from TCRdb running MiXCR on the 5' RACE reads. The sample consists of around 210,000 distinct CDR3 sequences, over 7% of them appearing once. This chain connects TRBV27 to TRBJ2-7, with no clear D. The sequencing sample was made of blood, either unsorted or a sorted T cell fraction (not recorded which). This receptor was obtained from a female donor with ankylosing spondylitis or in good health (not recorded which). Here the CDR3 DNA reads TGTGTCAGCAGTTTATATTATAGACACGAGCAGTACTTC. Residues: CVSSLYYRHEQYF.